The 14 T cell receptor beta chains below were found in one sample sequenced in a study of blood T cell repertoires in COVID-19 (TCRdb year 2020). The library was prepared using the immunoSEQ multiplex PCR assay. TCRdb took over this immuneACCESS table, retaining in-frame rearrangements with V and J assigned. Such tables are incomplete; in checked studies, under half of the missing clones stem from an unresolved V gene, and the remainder is unexplained. Here the sample has some 250,000 clones; 85% to 90% occur a single time. The biggest ten clones account for around 4.2% of the sample. The specimen sequenced was PBMCs or T cells enriched from blood (not recorded which). The receptor source for this set is a woman in her twenties or thirties with acute COVID-19.

V usage is TRBV28 and J usage is TRBJ2-7; maybe TRBD2 (5 bases). The germline V and J ends were trimmed by 6 bases and 3 bases, with 15 bases remaining between them. This CDR3 has 14 residues. Germline CDR1 MDHEN, CDR2 SYDVKM. Here the CDR3 reads CASSPRSGFYEQYF. CDR3 DNA sequence: TGTGCCAGCAGCCCAAGATCGGGGTTCTACGAGCAGTACTTC.

The chain employs TRBV3-1 (or the pseudogene TRBV3-2) and TRBJ2-1; D is uncertain. V lost 1 base to trimming and J lost 6 bases, with 4 bases between them. The CDR3 has 12 residues. The V gene's germline CDR1 is LGHDT and CDR2 YNNKEL (reference sequence). Here the CDR3 DNA reads TGTGCCAGCAGCCAAGCTTCCAATGAGCAGTTCTTC. Protein: CASSQASNEQFF.

The V and J genes are TRBV2 and TRBJ2-2, with TRBD1 matching 8 bases. CDR1 SNHLY and CDR2 FYNNEI come from the germline V gene. The CDR3 sequence is 13 residues long. J was trimmed by 8 bases and V by 6 bases; bases with no gene match: 5. CDR3: CASRPDRGGELFF. Written as DNA, the CDR3 is TGTGCCAGCAGGCCTGACAGGGGTGGGGAGCTGTTTTTT.

The rearrangement joins TRBV9 to TRBJ2-5; D may be TRBD2 (5 bases). The V end was cut by 3 bases, the J end by 2 bases, with 14 bases between. Germline assignment: CDR1 SGDLS and CDR2 YYNGEE. The CDR3 spans 15 residues. The DNA for the CDR3 is TGTGCCAGCAGCGGGCCTATACGGGGTCAAGAGACCCAGTACTTC. This translates into CASSGPIRGQETQYF.

The chain couples TRBV7-2 to TRBJ2-7; 8 bases map to TRBD1. Trimming took 5 bases from V and 3 from J; bases not matched to a gene: 9. The CDR3 runs 15 residues. Germline CDR1 is SGHTA and CDR2 is FQGNSA. CDR3 DNA sequence: TGTGCCAGCAGCCTTGGACAGGGTGGGGACTACGAGCAGTACTTC. It translates to CASSLGQGGDYEQYF.

The CDR3 DNA follows: TGCGCCAGCAGCTTGGCGACGGGGGGAAGCTATGGCTACACCTTC. Its protein is CASSLATGGSYGYTF. The chain employs TRBV5-1 and TRBJ1-2, with a weak D call TRBD1 (5 bases). The CDR3 sequence is 15 residues long. The germline V gene has CDR1 SGHRS and CDR2 YFSETQ. Trimming pared 0 bases from V and 4 bases from J, leaving 13 bases between.

This sequence joins TRBV21-1 and TRBJ1-6; TRBD1, as called in the table, went unchecked against the DNA. TRBV21-1 constitutes a pseudogene. This CDR3 is built from 17 residues. The CDR3 DNA is TGTGCCAGCAGCAAAGTCTGGGTGAGCAGGTTCAATTCACCCCTCCACTTT. Translating gives CASSKVWVSRFNSPLHF.

This chain uses TRBV28 with TRBJ1-2; TRBD1 might be the D (5 bases). The CDR3 length is 17 residues. V was cut by 2 bases and J by 0 bases, with 16 bases left in between. Germline V gene data show CDR1 as MDHEN and CDR2 as SYDVKM. CDR3 bases: TGTGCCAGCAGTTTACCCCCGTGGACACCAGCTAACTATGGCTACACCTTC. It translates to CASSLPPWTPANYGYTF.

V usage is TRBV11-2 and J usage is TRBJ2-1, with D perhaps TRBD2 (6 bases). V was trimmed by 4 bases and J by 6 bases, leaving 16 bases between them. Germline assignment: CDR1 SGHAT and CDR2 FQNNGV. This CDR3 contains 15 residues. CDR3 nucleotides: TGTGCCAGCAGCTCCTGGACTACGGGTAGCAATGAGCAGTTCTTC. Translation gives CASSSWTTGSNEQFF.

The chain joins TRBV7-9 to TRBJ2-1; 11 bases line up with TRBD1. The CDR3 covers 14 residues. V lost 5 bases and J lost 5; bases outside the gene matches: 2. Germline V gives CDR1 SEHNR, CDR2 FQNEAQ (reference sequence). Here the CDR3 DNA reads TGTGCCAGCAGCCCGGGACAGGGGGACAATGAGCAGTTCTTC. Protein sequence: CASSPGQGDNEQFF.

This clone was recorded only once. The rearrangement uses TRBV3-1 (or the pseudogene TRBV3-2) and TRBJ1-4, with 8 positions matching TRBD1. The CDR3 loop spans 14 amino acids. In germline, CDR1 is LGHDT, CDR2 YNNKEL (reference sequence). V shed 4 bases, J shed 2 bases, and the junction held 0 bases outside the gene matches. The CDR3 loop is CASSRTGTNEKLFF. CDR3 coding DNA: TGTGCCAGCAGCCGGACAGGGACTAATGAAAAACTGTTTTTT.

The CDR3 coding sequence is TGTGCCAGTAGTCCCATCACAGGGGAAGCTTTCTTT. Translating it yields CASSPITGEAFF. The genes are TRBV19 and TRBJ1-1, with TRBD1 as a possible D gene (6 bases). The CDR3 contains 12 residues. Germline CDR1 reads LNHDA; CDR2 reads SQIVND (reference sequence). The V end was cut by 5 bases, the J end by 8 bases, with 12 bases between.

The chain carries TRBV14 and TRBJ2-5; the D gene is possibly TRBD2 (6 bases). Germline CDR1 and CDR2: SGHDN and FVKESK. Between the trimmed V and J ends, which lost 4 bases and 4 bases, there was a span of 13 bases. This CDR3 region has 14 residues. CDR3 DNA sequence: TGTGCCAGCAGCCGGGGGGTACTTCGAGAGACCCAGTACTTC. It yields the protein CASSRGVLRETQYF.

This rearrangement joins TRBV7-9 to TRBJ2-3; TRBD2 is a possible D gene (6 bases). V lost 8 bases and J 2 bases, leaving 14 bases between the germline ends. The germline CDR1 and CDR2 sequences are SEHNR and FQNEAQ (reference sequence). The CDR3 consists of 14 residues. The CDR3 sequence is CASPEEGNTDTQYF. Written as DNA, the CDR3 is TGTGCCAGCCCCGAGGAGGGCAACACAGATACGCAGTATTTT.